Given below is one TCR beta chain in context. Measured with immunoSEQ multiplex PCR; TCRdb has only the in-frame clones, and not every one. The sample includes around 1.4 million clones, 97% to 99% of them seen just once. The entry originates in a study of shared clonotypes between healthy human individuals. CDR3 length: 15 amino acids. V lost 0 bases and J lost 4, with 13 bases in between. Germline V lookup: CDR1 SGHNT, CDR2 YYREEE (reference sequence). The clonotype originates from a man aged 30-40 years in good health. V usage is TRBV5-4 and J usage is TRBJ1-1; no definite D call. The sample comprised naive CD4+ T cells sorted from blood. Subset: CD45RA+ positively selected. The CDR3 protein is CASSLVPGGSTEAFF. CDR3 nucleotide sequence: TGTGCCAGCAGCTTGGTTCCGGGTGGTAGCACTGAAGCTTTCTTT.